This is a list of T cell receptor beta chains from one sample in a study of blood T cell repertoires in COVID-19. The method was immunoSEQ multiplex PCR; TCRdb's version includes in-frame clones alone and lacks a portion of them. Here the sample spans more than 150,000 clones, roughly nine tenths being singletons. Sequencing input: peripheral blood. Source of these receptors: a woman aged 70-85 years with acute or convalescent COVID-19. CDR3s include the opening cysteine and the closing phenylalanine or tryptophan. The D gene is left open where the match is weak. Clone size is stated in some rows and not others, as once, few, many or a class when expanded.

d_call clone_size v_call cdr3_aa
- - TRBV15 CATSRVELGREGSQPQHF
TRBD2 once TRBV11-1 CASSLVGGGTDTQYF
TRBD2 few TRBV15 CATSSRRLAGPIEQFF
TRBD2 - TRBV7-8 CASSYGLAGSSYEQYF
TRBD2 once TRBV3-1/TRBV3-2 CASSQGPGGQQFF
- - TRBV5-1 CASSLVASQETQYF
- - TRBV10-2 CASSEFPTGLGGAEQFF
TRBD1 once TRBV19 CATRDRWNNEQFF
TRBD1 - TRBV6-5 CASSYGTDTDTQYF
TRBD1 - TRBV2 CASRGTGIQPQHF
- - TRBV3-1/TRBV3-2 CASSQSAGADTQYF
- - TRBV2 CASSEASRALGEQYF
- - TRBV10-2 CASSVSSLNTEAFF
- - TRBV3-1/TRBV3-2 CASSQDPPGIGSGANVLTF
TRBD1 - TRBV18 CASSPAGGTGVYEQYF
- - TRBV4-3 CASSPLTTGNTGELFF
- few TRBV7-2 CASSLVPGSNQPQHF
TRBD1 - TRBV14 CASSAPGTGTNEQFF
- - TRBV6-5 CASSFRSSRTTETQYF
- - TRBV7-9 CASSLEASGATSPLHF
TRBD2 - TRBV4-1 CASSQAQRGATDTQYF
- - TRBV11-2 CASSLGVRQIYGYTF
- - TRBV2 CASGAGQGQPQHF
TRBD1 - TRBV7-9 CASSFDRATEAFF
- - TRBV7-8 CASSLSAGELFF
- - TRBV5-6 CASSFGLSSPTEAFF
- - TRBV6-5 CASGGGSYSNQPQHF
- - TRBV5-1 CASSLGAFGQSQETQYF
TRBD2 - TRBV7-8 CASSPTSGGKSNEQFF
- once TRBV2 CASSDSQGRRHTIYF
TRBD1 - TRBV4-2 CASSQVGQGGGYGYTF
- - TRBV18 CASSLRTGVTGELFF
TRBD2 - TRBV5-1 CASSLAAAGGTDTQYF
TRBD1 - TRBV7-2 CASSLSGQRYGYTF
TRBD2 - TRBV5-1 CASSLTSGVSTGELFF
TRBD1 - TRBV6-5 CASSLGQEWGSPLHF
TRBD1 - TRBV18 CASSPPGQSLNTEAFF
- - TRBV7-2 CASSLTGAHQETQYF
TRBD1 once TRBV7-9 CASSPRPRQGVGTEAFF
TRBD1 - TRBV19 CASSRDRGTNVLTF
TRBD1 few TRBV28 CASSPYNGQGPGELFF
TRBD1 - TRBV7-9 CASSSDRGTNEKLFF
TRBD1 - TRBV5-5 CASSMTGVPSGANVLTF
TRBD1 - TRBV6-5 CASSSQPGQGIGGYTF
TRBD1 - TRBV7-2 CASSLGRTGRETQYF
TRBD1 few TRBV18 CASSPDRVNGYTF
- - TRBV27 CASSSKSRGTDTQYF
TRBD1 - TRBV7-9 CASSSGTGVLNTEAFF
- - TRBV30 CAWSHTRAGGEGQPQHF
- - TRBV7-9 CASSLAGARNEKLFF
- - TRBV10-1 CASSTGLSDNSPLHF
- - TRBV24-1 CATSTRDNTDTQYF
- - TRBV7-9 CASSFRGDNEKLFF
- - TRBV6-2/TRBV6-3 CASSSARVFYNEQFF
- - TRBV5-5 CASSLGPGENYEQYF